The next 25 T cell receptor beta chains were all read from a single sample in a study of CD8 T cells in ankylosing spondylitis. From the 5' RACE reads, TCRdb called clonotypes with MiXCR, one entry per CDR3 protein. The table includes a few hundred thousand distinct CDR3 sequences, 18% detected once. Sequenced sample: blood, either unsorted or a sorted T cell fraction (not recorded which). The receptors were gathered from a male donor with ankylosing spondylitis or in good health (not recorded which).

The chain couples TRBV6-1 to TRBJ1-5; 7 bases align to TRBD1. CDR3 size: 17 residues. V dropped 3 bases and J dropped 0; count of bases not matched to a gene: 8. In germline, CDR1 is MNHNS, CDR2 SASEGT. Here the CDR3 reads CASSDWTGDISNQPQHF. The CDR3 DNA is TGTGCCAGCAGTGATTGGACAGGCGACATTAGCAATCAGCCCCAGCATTTT.

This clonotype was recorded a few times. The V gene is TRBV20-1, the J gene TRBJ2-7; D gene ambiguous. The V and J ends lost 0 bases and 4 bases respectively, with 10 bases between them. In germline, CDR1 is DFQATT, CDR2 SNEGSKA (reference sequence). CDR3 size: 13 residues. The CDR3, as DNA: TGCAGTGCTAGAGACGCGACCTCGTACGAGCAGTACTTC. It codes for CSARDATSYEQYF.

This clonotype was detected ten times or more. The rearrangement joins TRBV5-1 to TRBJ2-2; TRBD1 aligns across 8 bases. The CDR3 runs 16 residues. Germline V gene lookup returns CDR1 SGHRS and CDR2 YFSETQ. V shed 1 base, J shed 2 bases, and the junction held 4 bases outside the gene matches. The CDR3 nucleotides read TGCGCCAGCAGCTTGTACGACAGGGGTAACACCGGGGAGCTGTTTTTT. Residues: CASSLYDRGNTGELFF.

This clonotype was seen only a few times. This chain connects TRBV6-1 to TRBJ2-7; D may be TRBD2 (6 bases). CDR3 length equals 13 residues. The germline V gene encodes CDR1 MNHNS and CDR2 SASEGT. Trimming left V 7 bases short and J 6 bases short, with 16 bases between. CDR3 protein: CASTSGLSLEQYF. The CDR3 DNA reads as TGTGCCAGCACCTCGGGACTTTCTCTCGAGCAGTACTTC.

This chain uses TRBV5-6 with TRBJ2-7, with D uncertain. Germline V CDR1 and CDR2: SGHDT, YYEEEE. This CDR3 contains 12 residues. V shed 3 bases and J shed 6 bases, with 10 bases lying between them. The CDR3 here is CASSYTWSEQYF. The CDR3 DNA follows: TGTGCCAGCAGCTACACCTGGAGCGAGCAGTACTTC. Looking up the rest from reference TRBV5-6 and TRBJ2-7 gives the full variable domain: DAGVTQSPTHLIKTRGQQVTLRCSPKSGHDTVSWYQQALGQGPQFIFQYYEEEERQRGNFPDRFSGHQFPNYSSELNVNALLLGDSALYLCASSYTWSEQYFGPGTRLTVT.

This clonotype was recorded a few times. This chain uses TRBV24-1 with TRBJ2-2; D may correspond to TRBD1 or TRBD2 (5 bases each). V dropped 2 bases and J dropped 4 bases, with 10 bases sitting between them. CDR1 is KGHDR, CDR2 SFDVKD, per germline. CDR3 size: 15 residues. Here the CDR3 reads CATSDSRGSTGELFF. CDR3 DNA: TGTGCCACCAGTGATTCCCGGGGCAGCACCGGGGAGCTGTTTTTT.

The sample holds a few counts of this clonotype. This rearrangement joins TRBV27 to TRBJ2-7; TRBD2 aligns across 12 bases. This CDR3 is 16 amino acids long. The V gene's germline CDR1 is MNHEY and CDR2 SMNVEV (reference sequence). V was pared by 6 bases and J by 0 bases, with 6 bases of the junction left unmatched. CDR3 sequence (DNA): TGTGCCAGCAGAACGCAGACTAGCGGGAGCTCCTACGAGCAGTACTTC. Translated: CASRTQTSGSSYEQYF.

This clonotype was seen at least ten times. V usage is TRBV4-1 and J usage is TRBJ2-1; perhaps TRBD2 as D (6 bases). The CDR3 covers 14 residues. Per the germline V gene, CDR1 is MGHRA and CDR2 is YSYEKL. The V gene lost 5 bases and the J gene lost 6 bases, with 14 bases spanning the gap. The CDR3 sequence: CASSKRLDGNEQFF. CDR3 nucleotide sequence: TGCGCCAGCAGCAAACGACTAGATGGCAATGAGCAGTTCTTC.

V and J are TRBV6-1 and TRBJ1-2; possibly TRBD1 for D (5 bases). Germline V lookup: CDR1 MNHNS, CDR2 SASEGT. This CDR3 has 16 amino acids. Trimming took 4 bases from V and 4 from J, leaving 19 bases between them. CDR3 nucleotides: TGTGCCAGCAGTGGGGACTTGGGTGCCGGTGGCTATGGCTACACCTTC. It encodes CASSGDLGAGGYGYTF.

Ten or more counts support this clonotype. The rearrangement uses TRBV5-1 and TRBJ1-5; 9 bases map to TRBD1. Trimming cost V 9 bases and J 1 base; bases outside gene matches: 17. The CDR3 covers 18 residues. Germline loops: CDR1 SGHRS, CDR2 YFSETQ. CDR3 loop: CATSPPGQGVQSNQPQHF. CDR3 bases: TGCGCCACCTCTCCCCCGGGACAGGGTGTTCAAAGCAATCAGCCCCAGCATTTT.

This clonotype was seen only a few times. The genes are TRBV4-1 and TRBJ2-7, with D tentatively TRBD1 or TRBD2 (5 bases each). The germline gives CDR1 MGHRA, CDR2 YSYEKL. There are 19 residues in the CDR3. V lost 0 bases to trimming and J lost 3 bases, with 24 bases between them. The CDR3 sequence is CASSQDRFSVGGSHYEQYF. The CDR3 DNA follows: TGCGCCAGCAGCCAAGATCGGTTTTCTGTTGGGGGATCGCACTACGAGCAGTACTTC.

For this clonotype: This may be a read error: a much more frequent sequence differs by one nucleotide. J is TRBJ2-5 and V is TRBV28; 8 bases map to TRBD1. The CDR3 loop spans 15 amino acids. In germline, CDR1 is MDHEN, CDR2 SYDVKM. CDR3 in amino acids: CASSLARGLQETQHF. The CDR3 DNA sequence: TGTGCCAGCAGTTTAGCCAGGGGGCTCCAAGAGACCCAGCACTTC. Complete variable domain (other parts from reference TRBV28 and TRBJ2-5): DVKVTQSSRYLVKRTGEKVFLECVQDMDHENMFWYRQDPGLGLRLIYFSYDVKMKEKGDIPEGYSVSREKKERFSLILESASTNQTSMYLCASSLARGLQETQHFGPGTRLLVL.

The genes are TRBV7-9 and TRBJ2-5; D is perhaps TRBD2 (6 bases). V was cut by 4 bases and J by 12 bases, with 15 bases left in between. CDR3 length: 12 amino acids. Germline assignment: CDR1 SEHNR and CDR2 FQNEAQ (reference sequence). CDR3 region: CASSSRYEREYF. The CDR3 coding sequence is TGTGCCAGCAGCTCTCGCTATGAGCGGGAGTACTTC. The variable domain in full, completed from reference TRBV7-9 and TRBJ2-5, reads DTGVSQNPRHKITKRGQNVTFRCDPISEHNRLYWYRQTLGQGPEFLTYFQNEAQLEKSRLLSDRFSAERPKGSFSTLEIQRTEQGDSAMYLCASSSRYEREYFGPGTRLLVL.

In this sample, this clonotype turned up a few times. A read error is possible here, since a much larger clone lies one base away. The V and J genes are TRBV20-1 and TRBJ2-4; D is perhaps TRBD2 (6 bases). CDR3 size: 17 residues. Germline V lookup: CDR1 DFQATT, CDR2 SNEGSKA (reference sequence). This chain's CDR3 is CCARDRSDGSVGNIQYF. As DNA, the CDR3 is TGCTGTGCTAGAGATCGTTCGGACGGGAGTGTCGGAAACATTCAGTACTTC.

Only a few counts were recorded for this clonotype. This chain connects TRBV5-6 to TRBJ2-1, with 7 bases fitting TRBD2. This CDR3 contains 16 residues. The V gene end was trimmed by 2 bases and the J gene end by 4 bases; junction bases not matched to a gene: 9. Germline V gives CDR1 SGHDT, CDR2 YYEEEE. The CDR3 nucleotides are TGTGCCAGCAGCTTAGGGGACTACCCACCGTACAATGAGCAGTTCTTC. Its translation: CASSLGDYPPYNEQFF.

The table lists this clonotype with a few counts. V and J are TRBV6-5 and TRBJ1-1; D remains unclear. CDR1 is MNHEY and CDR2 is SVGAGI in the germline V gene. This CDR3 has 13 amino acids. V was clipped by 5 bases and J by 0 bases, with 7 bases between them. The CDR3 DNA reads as TGTGCCAGCAGTACTACAGTGAACACTGAAGCTTTCTTT. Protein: CASSTTVNTEAFF.

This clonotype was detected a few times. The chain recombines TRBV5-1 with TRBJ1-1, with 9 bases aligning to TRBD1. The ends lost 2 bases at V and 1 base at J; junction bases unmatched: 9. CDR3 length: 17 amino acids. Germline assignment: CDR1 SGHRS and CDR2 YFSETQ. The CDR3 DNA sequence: TGCGCCAGCAGCTTACTATTTCACAGGGGGCGGAACACTGAAGCTTTCTTT. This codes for CASSLLFHRGRNTEAFF.

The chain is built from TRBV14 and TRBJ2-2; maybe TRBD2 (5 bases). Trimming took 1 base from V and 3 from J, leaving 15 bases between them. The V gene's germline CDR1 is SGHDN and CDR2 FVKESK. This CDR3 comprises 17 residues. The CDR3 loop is CASSQGAWETHTGELFF. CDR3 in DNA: TGTGCCAGCAGCCAAGGGGCGTGGGAGACCCACACCGGGGAGCTGTTTTTT.

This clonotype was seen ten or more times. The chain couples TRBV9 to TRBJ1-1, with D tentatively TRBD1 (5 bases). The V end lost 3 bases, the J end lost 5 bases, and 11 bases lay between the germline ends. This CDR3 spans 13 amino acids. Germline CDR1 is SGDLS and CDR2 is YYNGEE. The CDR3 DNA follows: TGTGCCAGCAGCGCCGGGGACGCGACTGAAGCTTTCTTT. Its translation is CASSAGDATEAFF.

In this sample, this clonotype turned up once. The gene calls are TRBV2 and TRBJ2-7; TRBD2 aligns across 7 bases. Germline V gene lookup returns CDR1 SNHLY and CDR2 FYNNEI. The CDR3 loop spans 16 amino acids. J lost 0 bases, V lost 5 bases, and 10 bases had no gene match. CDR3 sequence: CASSKDRGDFSYEQYF. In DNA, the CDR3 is TGTGCCAGCAGTAAAGATCGGGGGGACTTCTCCTACGAGCAGTACTTC. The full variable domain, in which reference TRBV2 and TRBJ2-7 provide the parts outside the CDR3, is EPEVTQTPSHQVTQMGQEVILRCVPISNHLYFYWYRQILGQKVEFLVSFYNNEISEKSEIFDDQFSVERPDGSNFTLKIRSTKLEDSAMYFCASSKDRGDFSYEQYFGPGTRLTVT.

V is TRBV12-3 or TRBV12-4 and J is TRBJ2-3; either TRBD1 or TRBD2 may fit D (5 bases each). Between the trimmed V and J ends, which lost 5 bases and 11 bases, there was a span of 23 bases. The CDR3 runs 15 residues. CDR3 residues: CASSEDYGTVRVQYF. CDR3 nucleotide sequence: TGTGCCAGCAGTGAAGATTACGGGACGGTGCGTGTGCAGTATTTT.

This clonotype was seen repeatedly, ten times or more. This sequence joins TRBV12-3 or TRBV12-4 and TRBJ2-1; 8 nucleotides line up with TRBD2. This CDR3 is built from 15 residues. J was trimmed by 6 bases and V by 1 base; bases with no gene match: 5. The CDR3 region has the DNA TGTGCCAGCAGTTTAGGAGCGGGAGTCCGCAATGAGCAGTTCTTC. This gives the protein CASSLGAGVRNEQFF.

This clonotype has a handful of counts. CDR3 region: CASSSGLAGGPGGELFF. The CDR3 DNA sequence: TGTGCCAGCAGCTCGGGACTAGCGGGAGGGCCGGGCGGGGAGCTGTTTTTT. V usage is TRBV7-2 and J usage is TRBJ2-2; 16 bases are a match to TRBD2. The CDR3 consists of 17 residues. The junction had 6 bases not matched to a gene; V was cut back by 4 bases and J by 7 bases. CDR1 SGHTA and CDR2 FQGNSA come from the germline V gene.

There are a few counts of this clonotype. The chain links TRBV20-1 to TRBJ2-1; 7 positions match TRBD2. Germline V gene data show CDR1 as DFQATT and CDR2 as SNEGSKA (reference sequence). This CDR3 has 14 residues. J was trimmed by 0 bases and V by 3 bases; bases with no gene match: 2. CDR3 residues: CSASWEGSYNEQFF. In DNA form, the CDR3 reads TGCAGTGCTAGCTGGGAGGGCTCCTACAATGAGCAGTTCTTC.

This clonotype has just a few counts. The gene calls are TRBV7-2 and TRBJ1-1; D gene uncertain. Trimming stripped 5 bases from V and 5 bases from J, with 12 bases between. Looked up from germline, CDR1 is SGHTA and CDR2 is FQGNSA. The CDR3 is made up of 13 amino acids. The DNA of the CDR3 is TGTGCCAGCAGCCCGGGGAGGTGGACTGAAGCTTTCTTT. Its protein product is CASSPGRWTEAFF.